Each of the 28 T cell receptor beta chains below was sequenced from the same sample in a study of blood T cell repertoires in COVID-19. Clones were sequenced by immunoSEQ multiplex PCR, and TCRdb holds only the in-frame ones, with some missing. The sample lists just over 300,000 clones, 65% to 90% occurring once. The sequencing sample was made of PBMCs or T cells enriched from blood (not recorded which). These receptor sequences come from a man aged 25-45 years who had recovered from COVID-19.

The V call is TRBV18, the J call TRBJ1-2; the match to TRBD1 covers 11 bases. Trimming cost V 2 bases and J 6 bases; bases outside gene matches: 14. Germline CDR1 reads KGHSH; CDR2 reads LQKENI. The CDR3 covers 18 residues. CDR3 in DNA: TGTGCCAGCTCACCAATCTCGCGCTCGGACAGGGGGCTGGATGGCTACACCTTC. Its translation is CASSPISRSDRGLDGYTF. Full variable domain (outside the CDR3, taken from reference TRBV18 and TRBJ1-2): NAGVMQNPRHLVRRRGQEARLRCSPMKGHSHVYWYRQLPEEGLKFMVYLQKENIIDESGMPKERFSAEFPKEGPSILRIQQVVRGDSAAYFCASSPISRSDRGLDGYTFGSGTRLTVV.

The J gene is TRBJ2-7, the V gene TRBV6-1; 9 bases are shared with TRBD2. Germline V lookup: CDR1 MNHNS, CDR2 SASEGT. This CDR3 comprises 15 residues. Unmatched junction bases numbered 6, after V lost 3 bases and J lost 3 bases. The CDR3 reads CASSETPSGIYEQYF. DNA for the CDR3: TGTGCCAGCAGTGAGACGCCTAGCGGGATCTACGAGCAGTACTTC.

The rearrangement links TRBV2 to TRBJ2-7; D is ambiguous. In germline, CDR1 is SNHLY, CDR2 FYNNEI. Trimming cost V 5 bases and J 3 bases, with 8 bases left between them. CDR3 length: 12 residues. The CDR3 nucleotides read TGTGCCAGCAGTAACACCTTCTACGAGCAGTACTTC. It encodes CASSNTFYEQYF.

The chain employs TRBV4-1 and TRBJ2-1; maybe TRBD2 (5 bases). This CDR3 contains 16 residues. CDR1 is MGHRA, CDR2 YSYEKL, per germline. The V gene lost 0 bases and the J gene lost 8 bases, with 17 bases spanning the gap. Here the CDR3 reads CASSQDVRTPGHEQFF. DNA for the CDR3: TGCGCCAGCAGCCAAGACGTCAGGACTCCCGGGCATGAGCAGTTCTTC.

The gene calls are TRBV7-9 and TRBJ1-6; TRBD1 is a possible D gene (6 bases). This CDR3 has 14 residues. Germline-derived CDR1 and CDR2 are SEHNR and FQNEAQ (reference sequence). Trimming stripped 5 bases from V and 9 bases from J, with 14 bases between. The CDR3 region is CASSLGQSGSPLHF. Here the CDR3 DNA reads TGTGCCAGCAGCCTAGGACAGTCCGGTTCACCCCTCCACTTT.

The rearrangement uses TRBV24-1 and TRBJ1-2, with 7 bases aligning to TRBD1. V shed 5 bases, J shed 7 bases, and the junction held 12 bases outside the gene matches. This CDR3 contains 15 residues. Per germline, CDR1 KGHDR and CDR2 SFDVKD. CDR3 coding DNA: TGTGCCACCAGTGCCCAGGGAAAGGGGGCAGTTGGCTACACCTTC. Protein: CATSAQGKGAVGYTF.

The chain's CDR3 is CASSSQGGYTF. Written as DNA, the CDR3 is TGTGCCAGCAGCTCCCAGGGGGGCTACACCTTC. This sequence joins TRBV11-2 and TRBJ1-2, with D possibly being TRBD1 (6 bases). Trimming left V 4 bases short and J 8 bases short, with 8 bases between. This CDR3 has 11 residues. Germline V CDR1 and CDR2: SGHAT, FQNNGV.

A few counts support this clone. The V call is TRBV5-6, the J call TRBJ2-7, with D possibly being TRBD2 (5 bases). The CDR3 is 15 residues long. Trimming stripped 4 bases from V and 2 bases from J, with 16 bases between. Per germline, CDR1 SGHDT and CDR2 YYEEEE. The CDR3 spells CASSRPGTVAYEQYF. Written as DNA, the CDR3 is TGTGCCAGCAGCCGACCGGGAACGGTGGCCTACGAGCAGTACTTC.

CDR3 residues: CASSEYRVPDSPLHF. For the CDR3, the DNA is TGTGCCAGTAGTGAGTACAGGGTTCCGGATTCACCCCTCCACTTT. V is TRBV19 and J is TRBJ1-6, with D possibly matching TRBD1 (6 bases). The CDR3 covers 15 residues. Germline V gene sequence: CDR1 LNHDA, CDR2 SQIVND (reference sequence). V dropped 5 bases and J dropped 8 bases, with 16 bases sitting between them.

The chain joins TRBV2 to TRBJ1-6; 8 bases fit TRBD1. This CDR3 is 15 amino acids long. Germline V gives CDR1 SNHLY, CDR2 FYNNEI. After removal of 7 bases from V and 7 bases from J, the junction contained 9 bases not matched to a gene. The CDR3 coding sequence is TGTGCCAGCACAAAACAGGGGGAGGTCAATTCACCCCTCCACTTT. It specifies CASTKQGEVNSPLHF.

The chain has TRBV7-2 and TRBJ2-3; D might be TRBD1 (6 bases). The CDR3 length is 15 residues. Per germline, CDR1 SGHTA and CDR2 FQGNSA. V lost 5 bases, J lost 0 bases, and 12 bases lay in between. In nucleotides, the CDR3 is TGTGCCAGCAGCACGGGACACTCTAGCACAGATACGCAGTATTTT. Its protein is CASSTGHSSTDTQYF.

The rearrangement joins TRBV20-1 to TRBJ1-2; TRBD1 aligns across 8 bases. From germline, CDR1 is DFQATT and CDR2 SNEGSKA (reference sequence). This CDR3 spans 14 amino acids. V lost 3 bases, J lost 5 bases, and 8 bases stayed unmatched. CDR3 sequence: CSASTQGARYGYTF. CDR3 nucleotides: TGCAGTGCTAGTACCCAGGGGGCTCGGTATGGCTACACCTTC.

The CDR3 is CASSLLSFRTYEQYF. The CDR3, as DNA: TGCGCCAGCAGCTTGTTAAGTTTCAGAACCTACGAGCAGTACTTC. The gene calls are TRBV5-1 and TRBJ2-7; no firm D call. The CDR3 spans 15 residues. Per the germline V gene, CDR1 is SGHRS and CDR2 is YFSETQ. V lost 1 base, J lost 2 bases, and 13 bases lay in between.

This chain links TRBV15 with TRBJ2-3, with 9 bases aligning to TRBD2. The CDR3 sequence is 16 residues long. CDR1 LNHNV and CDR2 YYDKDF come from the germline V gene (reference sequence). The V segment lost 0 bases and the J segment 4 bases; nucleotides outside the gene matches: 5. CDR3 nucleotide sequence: TGTGCCACCAGCAGAGATAGAGCGGGAGGCGCAGATACGCAGTATTTT. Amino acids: CATSRDRAGGADTQYF.

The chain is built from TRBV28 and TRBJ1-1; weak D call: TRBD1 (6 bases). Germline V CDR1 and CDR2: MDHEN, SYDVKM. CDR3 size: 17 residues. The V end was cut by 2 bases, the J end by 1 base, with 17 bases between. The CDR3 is CASSLNQGSWGNTEAFF. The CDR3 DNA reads TGTGCCAGCAGTTTAAATCAGGGGAGCTGGGGGAACACTGAAGCTTTCTTT.

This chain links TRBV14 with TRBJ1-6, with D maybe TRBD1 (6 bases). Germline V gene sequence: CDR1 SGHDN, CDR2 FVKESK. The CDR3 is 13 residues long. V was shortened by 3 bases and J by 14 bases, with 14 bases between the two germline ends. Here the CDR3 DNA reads TGTGCCAGCAGCCAGATAGGGGGTTCGGCCCTCCACTTT. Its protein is CASSQIGGSALHF.

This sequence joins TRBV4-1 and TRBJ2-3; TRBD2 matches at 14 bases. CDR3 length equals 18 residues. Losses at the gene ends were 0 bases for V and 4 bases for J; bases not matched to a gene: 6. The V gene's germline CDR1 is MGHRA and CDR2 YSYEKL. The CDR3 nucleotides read TGCGCCAGCAGCCAAGATGGGACTAGCGGGAGTTGGGCAGATACGCAGTATTTT. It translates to CASSQDGTSGSWADTQYF.

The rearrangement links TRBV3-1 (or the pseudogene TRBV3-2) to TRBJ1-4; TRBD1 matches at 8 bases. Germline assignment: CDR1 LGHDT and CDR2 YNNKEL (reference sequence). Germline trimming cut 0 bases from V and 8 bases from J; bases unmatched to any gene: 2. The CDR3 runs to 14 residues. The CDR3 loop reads CASSQDWDREKLFF. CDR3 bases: TGTGCCAGCAGCCAAGATTGGGACAGGGAAAAACTGTTTTTT.

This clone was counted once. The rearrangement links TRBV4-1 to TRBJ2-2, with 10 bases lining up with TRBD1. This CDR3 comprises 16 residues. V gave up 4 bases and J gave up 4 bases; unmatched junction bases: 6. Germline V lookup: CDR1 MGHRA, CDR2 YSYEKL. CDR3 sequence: CASSPGQGRSTGELFF. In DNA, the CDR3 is TGCGCCAGCAGCCCGGGACAGGGGAGGAGCACCGGGGAGCTGTTTTTT.

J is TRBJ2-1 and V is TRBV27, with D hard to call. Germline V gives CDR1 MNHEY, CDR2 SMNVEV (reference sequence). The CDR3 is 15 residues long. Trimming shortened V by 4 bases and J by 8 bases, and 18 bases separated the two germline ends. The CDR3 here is CASSSSATGVDEQFF. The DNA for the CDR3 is TGTGCCAGCAGTTCCAGTGCGACCGGAGTGGATGAGCAGTTCTTC.

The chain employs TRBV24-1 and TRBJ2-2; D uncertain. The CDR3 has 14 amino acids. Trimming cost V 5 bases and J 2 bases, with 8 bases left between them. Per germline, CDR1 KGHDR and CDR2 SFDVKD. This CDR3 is CATSAVANTGELFF. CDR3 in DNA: TGTGCCACCAGTGCGGTAGCCAACACCGGGGAGCTGTTTTTT.

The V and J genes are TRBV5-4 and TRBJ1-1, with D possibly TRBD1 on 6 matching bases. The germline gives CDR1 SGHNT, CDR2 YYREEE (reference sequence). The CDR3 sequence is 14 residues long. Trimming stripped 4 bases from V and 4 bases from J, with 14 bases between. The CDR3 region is CASSQKQGGTEAFF. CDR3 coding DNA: TGTGCCAGCAGCCAAAAACAGGGTGGCACTGAAGCTTTCTTT.

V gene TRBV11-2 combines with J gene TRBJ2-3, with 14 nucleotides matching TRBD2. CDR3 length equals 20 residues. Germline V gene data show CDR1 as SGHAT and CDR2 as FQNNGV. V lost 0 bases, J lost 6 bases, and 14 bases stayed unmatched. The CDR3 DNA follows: TGTGCCAGCAGCTTAGAGACTAGCGGGAGGGTTTGGGCCCTCCCCGATACGCAGTATTTT. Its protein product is CASSLETSGRVWALPDTQYF.

The chain's CDR3 is CASSQMTSTDTQYF. In DNA form, the CDR3 reads TGTGCCAGCAGCCAAATGACTAGCACAGATACGCAGTATTTT. This chain connects TRBV7-8 to TRBJ2-3; D unclear. V shed 5 bases and J shed 0 bases, with 9 bases lying between them. CDR3 length: 14 residues. The germline CDR1 and CDR2 sequences are SGHVS and FQNEAQ.

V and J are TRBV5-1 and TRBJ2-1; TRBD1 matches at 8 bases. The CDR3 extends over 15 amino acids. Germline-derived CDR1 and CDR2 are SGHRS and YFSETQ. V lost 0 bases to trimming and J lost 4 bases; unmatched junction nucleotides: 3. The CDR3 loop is CASSLVGQGYNEQFF. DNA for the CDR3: TGCGCCAGCAGCTTGGTAGGACAGGGTTACAATGAGCAGTTCTTC.

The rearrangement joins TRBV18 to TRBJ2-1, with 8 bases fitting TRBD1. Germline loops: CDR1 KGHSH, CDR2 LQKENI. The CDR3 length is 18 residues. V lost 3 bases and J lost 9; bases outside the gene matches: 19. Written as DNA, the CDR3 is TGTGCCAGCTCACCTCCGACGGGGAACCAGGGGGCACGGGGTGAGCAGTTCTTC. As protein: CASSPPTGNQGARGEQFF.

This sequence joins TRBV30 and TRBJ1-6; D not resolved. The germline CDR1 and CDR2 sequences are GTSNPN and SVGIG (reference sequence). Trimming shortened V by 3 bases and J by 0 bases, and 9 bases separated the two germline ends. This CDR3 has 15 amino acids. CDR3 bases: TGTGCCTGGAGCGTCTCGAGCTCCTATAATTCACCCCTCCACTTT. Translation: CAWSVSSSYNSPLHF.

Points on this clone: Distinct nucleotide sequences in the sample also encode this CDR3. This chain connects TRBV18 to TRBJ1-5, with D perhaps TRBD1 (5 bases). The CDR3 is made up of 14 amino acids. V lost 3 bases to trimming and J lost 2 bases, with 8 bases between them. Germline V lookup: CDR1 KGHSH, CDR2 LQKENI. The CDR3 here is CASSPGGGNQPQHF. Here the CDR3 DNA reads TGTGCCAGCTCACCGGGGGGTGGCAATCAGCCCCAGCATTTT.